The 28 T cell receptor beta chains reported below all come from one sample, sequenced in a study of T cells after somatic rescue of genetic block. The data were produced by immunoSEQ multiplex PCR, yet TCRdb's version contains in-frame clones alone and is incomplete. The data contain over 10,000 clones, around 70% of them singletons. Sequencing input: peripheral blood mononuclear cells (PBMCs). The receptors come from a boy aged 5-17 years.

This clone was observed a handful of times. The genes are TRBV19 and TRBJ1-4, with D perhaps matching TRBD1 (6 bases). V lost 5 bases and J 2 bases, leaving 12 bases between the germline ends. This CDR3 has 15 residues. Per germline, CDR1 LNHDA and CDR2 SQIVND (reference sequence). The DNA of the CDR3 is TGTGCCAGTAGTCTACAGGGTAATACTAATGAAAAACTGTTTTTT. It codes for CASSLQGNTNEKLFF.

CDR3 coding DNA: TGTGCCAGCAGTCAGACAGGGCCCTATGGCTACACCTTC. Amino acids: CASSQTGPYGYTF. The V and J genes are TRBV25-1 and TRBJ1-2; 7 bases are shared with TRBD1. CDR1 is MGHDK, CDR2 SYGVNS, per germline. CDR3 length: 13 amino acids. The V gene end was trimmed by 5 bases and the J gene end by 4 bases; junction bases not matched to a gene: 4.

The CDR3 region is CASSFYITGELFF. Here the CDR3 DNA reads TGTGCCAGCAGCTTCTATATTACCGGGGAGCTGTTTTTT. The chain has TRBV5-7 and TRBJ2-2; D remains ambiguous. TRBV5-7 is designated an ORF whose function remains uncertain. The CDR3 is made up of 13 amino acids. V was trimmed by 2 bases and J by 5 bases, leaving 7 bases between them.

The V and J genes are TRBV7-9 and TRBJ1-4; maybe TRBD1 (6 bases). V lost 7 bases, J lost 8 bases, and 17 bases lay in between. Germline values: CDR1 SEHNR, CDR2 FQNEAQ (reference sequence). This CDR3 region has 14 residues. The CDR3 DNA reads TGTGCCAGCACCTACACGGGGGCTGGAGAAAAACTGTTTTTT. Encoded protein: CASTYTGAGEKLFF.

This chain connects TRBV28 to TRBJ2-5, with 9 bases identical to TRBD2. V shed 8 bases and J 0 bases; nucleotides not matched to a gene: 4. The CDR3 extends over 14 amino acids. Germline V gene data show CDR1 as MDHEN and CDR2 as SYDVKM. CDR3 coding DNA: TGTGCCAGCTCGAGACTAGCGGACCAAGAGACCCAGTACTTC. Encoded protein: CASSRLADQETQYF.

The chain recombines TRBV11-2 with TRBJ2-1; 10 bases are a match to TRBD2. The J segment lost 7 bases and the V segment lost 5 bases, leaving 11 bases of the junction unmatched. Germline values: CDR1 SGHAT, CDR2 FQNNGV. The CDR3 spans 16 residues. The CDR3 sequence is CASSHTEGLARNEQFF. The CDR3 DNA reads as TGTGCCAGCAGCCACACGGAGGGACTAGCGAGGAATGAGCAGTTCTTC.

The V gene is TRBV11-2, the J gene TRBJ2-5, with 7 bases matching TRBD1. Trimming cost V 5 bases and J 2 bases; bases outside gene matches: 8. CDR1 and CDR2 from the germline V gene are SGHAT and FQNNGV. This CDR3 region has 15 residues. The CDR3 region is CASSRRTGFQETQYF. DNA for the CDR3: TGTGCCAGCAGCCGCCGGACAGGTTTTCAAGAGACCCAGTACTTC.

In this sample, this clone turned up a few times. This rearrangement joins TRBV4-1 to TRBJ1-2, with D unclear. With 7 bases removed from V and 0 bases from J, the gap between germline ends came to 12 bases. The CDR3 length is 14 residues. Germline V CDR1 and CDR2: MGHRA, YSYEKL. CDR3 in amino acids: CASTPGVPNYGYTF. For the CDR3, the DNA is TGCGCCAGCACCCCTGGGGTACCTAACTATGGCTACACCTTC.

The chain uses TRBV25-1 and TRBJ1-1; 7 bases agree with TRBD1. The CDR3 is 14 amino acids. Germline V CDR1 and CDR2: MGHDK, SYGVNS. V was clipped by 3 bases and J by 7 bases; unmatched bases: 8. CDR3: CASSDTGTAGEAFF. As DNA, the CDR3 is TGTGCCAGCAGTGACACCGGGACAGCGGGTGAAGCTTTCTTT. Based on the CDR3 plus reference TRBV25-1 and TRBJ1-1, the full variable domain is EADIYQTPRYLVIGTGKKITLECSQTMGHDKMYWYQQDPGMELHLIHYSYGVNSTEKGDLSSESTVSRIRTEHFPLTLESARPSHTSQYLCASSDTGTAGEAFFGQGTRLTVV.

This clone appeared a single time. V and J are TRBV6-5 and TRBJ1-1; the match to TRBD1 covers 7 bases. This CDR3 spans 15 amino acids. V was clipped by 4 bases and J by 1 base; unmatched bases: 6. Germline V CDR1 and CDR2: MNHEY, SVGAGI. CDR3 nucleotide sequence: TGTGCCAGCAGTTTTTTCCGACAGGGGAACACTGAAGCTTTCTTT. Amino acid sequence: CASSFFRQGNTEAFF.

The chain combines TRBV2 with TRBJ2-1; 13 bases map to TRBD2. With V trimmed by 11 bases and J by 4 bases, 2 bases remained unmatched. Germline V lookup: CDR1 SNHLY, CDR2 FYNNEI. This CDR3 contains 13 residues. The CDR3 loop reads CAGTSGAYNEQFF. In DNA, the CDR3 is TGTGCCGGGACTAGCGGGGCGTACAATGAGCAGTTCTTC.

The chain carries TRBV18 and TRBJ1-2; 9 bases agree with TRBD1. With 4 bases clipped from V and 2 bases from J, the junction kept 5 bases outside the gene matches. Germline CDR1 KGHSH, CDR2 LQKENI. This CDR3 has 15 amino acids. DNA of the CDR3: TGTGCCAGCTCACTCCCGGGACAGGGAAACTATGGCTACACCTTC. Its protein product is CASSLPGQGNYGYTF.

The chain recombines TRBV10-3 with TRBJ2-5; the D gene could be TRBD1 or TRBD2 (5 bases each). The V end lost 0 bases, the J end lost 5 bases, and 13 bases lay between the germline ends. The CDR3 runs 15 residues. Looked up from germline, CDR1 is ENHRY and CDR2 is SYGVKD. The CDR3 nucleotides are TGTGCCATCAGTGAGTCGGTATGGGGACGGGAGACCCAGTACTTC. It translates to CAISESVWGRETQYF.

The chain joins TRBV18 to TRBJ2-4; 11 nucleotides agree with TRBD2. The CDR3 runs to 17 residues. Trimming at V came to 6 bases and at J to 5 bases, leaving 12 bases not matched to a gene. The germline V gene encodes CDR1 KGHSH and CDR2 LQKENI. CDR3 sequence (DNA): TGTGCCAGCTCGCCCTCTTTAGCGGGGGGGATCGAAAACATTCAGTACTTC. Amino acids: CASSPSLAGGIENIQYF.

The rearrangement joins TRBV7-2 to TRBJ1-5, with 10 bases fitting TRBD1. Unmatched junction bases numbered 5, after V lost 0 bases and J lost 0 bases. CDR1 is SGHTA and CDR2 is FQGNSA in the germline V gene. This CDR3 has 18 residues. The CDR3: CASSLAGTGVYSNQPQHF. Written as DNA, the CDR3 is TGTGCCAGCAGCTTAGCCGGGACAGGGGTCTATAGCAATCAGCCCCAGCATTTT.

This clone was recorded once. This chain connects TRBV5-1 to TRBJ2-6, with TRBD2 as a possible D gene (5 bases). Trimming took 4 bases from V and 0 from J, leaving 5 bases between them. This CDR3 comprises 14 residues. Germline V gives CDR1 SGHRS, CDR2 YFSETQ. CDR3 sequence (DNA): TGCGCCAGCAGCACTAGCTCTGGGGCCAACGTCCTGACTTTC. Protein: CASSTSSGANVLTF.

This chain links TRBV6-5 with TRBJ1-2; D gene ambiguous. V was trimmed by 3 bases and J by 1 base, leaving 9 bases between them. This CDR3 is built from 14 residues. Germline CDR1 is MNHEY and CDR2 is SVGAGI. The CDR3: CASSYLSNNYGYTF. In DNA form, the CDR3 reads TGTGCCAGCAGTTATCTCTCTAATAACTATGGCTACACCTTC.

V usage is TRBV11-2 and J usage is TRBJ2-7; D is undetermined. The CDR3 totals 8 residues. Germline-derived CDR1 and CDR2 are SGHAT and FQNNGV. The CDR3: CFFYEQYF. The CDR3, as DNA: TGTTTCTTCTACGAGCAGTACTTC. Complete variable domain (other parts from reference TRBV11-2 and TRBJ2-7): EAGVAQSPRYKIIEKRQSVAFWCNPISGHATLYWYQQILGQGPKLLIQFQNNGVVDDSQLPKDRFSAERLKGVDSTLKIQPAKLEDSAVYLCFFYEQYFGPGTRLTVT.

The rearrangement links TRBV15 to TRBJ2-7, with D maybe TRBD1 (6 bases). With 1 base removed from V and 2 bases from J, the gap between germline ends came to 12 bases. Germline V gene data show CDR1 as LNHNV and CDR2 as YYDKDF (reference sequence). The CDR3 covers 15 residues. The CDR3 loop reads CATSRVVGAPYEQYF. DNA of the CDR3: TGTGCCACCAGCAGAGTCGTGGGGGCTCCCTACGAGCAGTACTTC. The whole variable domain, filled in from reference TRBV15 and TRBJ2-7, reads DAMVIQNPRYQVTQFGKPVTLSCSQTLNHNVMYWYQQKSSQAPKLLFHYYDKDFNNEADTPDNFQSRRPNTSFCFLDIRSPGLGDTAMYLCATSRVVGAPYEQYFGPGTRLTVT.

The chain joins TRBV10-2 to TRBJ1-6, with 8 bases aligning to TRBD1. CDR1 is WSHSY and CDR2 is SAAADI in the germline V gene. The CDR3 is 14 amino acids. With V trimmed by 6 bases and J by 10 bases, 8 bases remained unmatched. CDR3 sequence: CASRDRGLGSPLHF. CDR3 DNA: TGCGCCAGCAGAGACAGGGGTCTAGGGTCACCCCTCCACTTT.

The chain combines TRBV5-1 with TRBJ2-3; weak D call: TRBD2 (7 bases). The CDR3 is 14 residues long. Germline V CDR1 and CDR2: SGHRS, YFSETQ. V shed 2 bases and J shed 4 bases, with 11 bases lying between them. The CDR3 loop reads CASSFWGGPDTQYF. CDR3 in DNA: TGCGCCAGCAGCTTCTGGGGGGGCCCAGATACGCAGTATTTT. The whole variable domain, filled in from reference TRBV5-1 and TRBJ2-3, reads KAGVTQTPRYLIKTRGQQVTLSCSPISGHRSVSWYQQTPGQGLQFLFEYFSETQRNKGNFPGRFSGRQFSNSRSEMNVSTLELGDSALYLCASSFWGGPDTQYFGPGTRLTVL.

This clone has a handful of counts. The CDR3 DNA reads TGTGCCAGCAGCGTGGGACACGGGGTCTCCTACGAGCAGTACTTC. It yields the protein CASSVGHGVSYEQYF. The V gene is TRBV9, the J gene TRBJ2-7; a possible D gene is TRBD1 (6 bases). Germline values: CDR1 SGDLS, CDR2 YYNGEE. The CDR3 sequence is 15 residues long. Between the trimmed V and J ends, which lost 2 bases and 0 bases, there was a span of 12 bases.

This chain connects TRBV18 to TRBJ2-3; 7 bases map to TRBD1. The germline V gene has CDR1 KGHSH and CDR2 LQKENI. Losses at the gene ends were 5 bases for V and 1 base for J; bases not matched to a gene: 6. This CDR3 has 15 amino acids. The CDR3 coding sequence is TGTGCCAGCTCAGCACAGGGGCGGGGCACAGATACGCAGTATTTT. Translation gives CASSAQGRGTDTQYF.

The chain has TRBV7-2 and TRBJ2-3, with 7 bases matching TRBD2. There are 16 residues in the CDR3. Germline lookup yields CDR1 SGHTA and CDR2 FQGNSA. The ends lost 1 base at V and 0 bases at J; junction bases unmatched: 4. The CDR3 coding sequence is TGTGCCAGCAGCTTAGTTGGAGCGGGAAGCACAGATACGCAGTATTTT. It codes for CASSLVGAGSTDTQYF. The full variable domain, with the rest looked up from reference TRBV7-2 and TRBJ2-3, is GAGVSQSPSNKVTEKGKDVELRCDPISGHTALYWYRQSLGQGLEFLIYFQGNSAPDKSGLPSDRFSAERTGGSVSTLTIQRTQQEDSAVYLCASSLVGAGSTDTQYFGPGTRLTVL.

The chain joins TRBV27 to TRBJ1-4; a weak D match, TRBD1 (5 bases). With 4 bases removed from V and 3 bases from J, the gap between germline ends came to 24 bases. Looked up from germline, CDR1 is MNHEY and CDR2 is SMNVEV (reference sequence). The CDR3 has 19 residues. The CDR3 DNA reads TGTGCCAGCAGTTCAATACGCCGGGTTGGGGCGGATTCTAATGAAAAACTGTTTTTT. This encodes CASSSIRRVGADSNEKLFF.

This clone has a single count. In the same sample, other DNA sequences code for this CDR3. CDR3 residues: CASSLVTSGPYEQYF. CDR3 in DNA: TGTGCCAGCAGCTTAGTAACTAGCGGACCCTACGAGCAGTACTTC. The chain combines TRBV11-2 with TRBJ2-7; the match to TRBD2 covers 8 bases. Germline values: CDR1 SGHAT, CDR2 FQNNGV. Trimming cost V 1 base and J 2 bases; bases outside gene matches: 4. CDR3 length: 15 residues.

This chain joins TRBV5-4 and TRBJ2-1; either TRBD1 or TRBD2 may supply D (5 bases each). The germline V gene has CDR1 SGHNT and CDR2 YYREEE (reference sequence). The V end was cut by 0 bases, the J end by 0 bases, with 13 bases between. This CDR3 is built from 17 residues. CDR3 region: CASSLGGKISSYNEQFF. The CDR3 region has the DNA TGTGCCAGCAGCTTGGGGGGGAAAATTAGCTCCTACAATGAGCAGTTCTTC.

This clone was seen a few times. The chain combines TRBV6-1 with TRBJ2-2, with a weak D call TRBD2 (5 bases). Trimming shortened V by 6 bases and J by 2 bases, and 10 bases separated the two germline ends. The germline gives CDR1 MNHNS, CDR2 SASEGT. The CDR3 loop spans 14 amino acids. The CDR3 DNA reads TGTGCCAGCAGGGGCGGACTCAACACCGGGGAGCTGTTTTTT. As protein: CASRGGLNTGELFF.